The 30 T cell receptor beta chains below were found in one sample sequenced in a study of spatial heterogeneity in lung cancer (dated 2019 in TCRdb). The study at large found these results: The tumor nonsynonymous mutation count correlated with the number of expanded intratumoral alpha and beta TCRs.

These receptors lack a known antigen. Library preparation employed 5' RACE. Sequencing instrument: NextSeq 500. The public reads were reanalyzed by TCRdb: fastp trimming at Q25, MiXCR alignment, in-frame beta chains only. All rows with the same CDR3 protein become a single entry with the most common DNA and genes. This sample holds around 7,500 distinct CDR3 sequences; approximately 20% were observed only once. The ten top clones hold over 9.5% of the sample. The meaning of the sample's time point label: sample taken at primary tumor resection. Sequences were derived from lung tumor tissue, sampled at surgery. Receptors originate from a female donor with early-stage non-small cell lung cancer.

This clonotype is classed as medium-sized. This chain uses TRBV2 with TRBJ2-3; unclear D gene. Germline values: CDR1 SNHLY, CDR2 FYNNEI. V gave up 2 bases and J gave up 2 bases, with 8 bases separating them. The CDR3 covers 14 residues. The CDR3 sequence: CASSELGNTDTQYF. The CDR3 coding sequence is TGTGCCAGCAGTGAACTGGGAAACACAGATACGCAGTATTTT.

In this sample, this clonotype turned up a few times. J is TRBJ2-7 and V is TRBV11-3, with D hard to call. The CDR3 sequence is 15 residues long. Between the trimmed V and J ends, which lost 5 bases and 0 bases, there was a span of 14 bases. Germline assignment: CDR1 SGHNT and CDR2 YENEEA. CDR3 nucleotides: TGTGCCAGCAGCATTAGATCGAATCCCTCCTACGAGCAGTACTTC. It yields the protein CASSIRSNPSYEQYF. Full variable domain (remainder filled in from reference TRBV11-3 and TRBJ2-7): EAGVVQSPRYKIIEKKQPVAFWCNPISGHNTLYWYLQNLGQGPELLIRYENEEAVDDSQLPKDRFSAERLKGVDSTLKIQPAELGDSAVYLCASSIRSNPSYEQYFGPGTRLTVT.

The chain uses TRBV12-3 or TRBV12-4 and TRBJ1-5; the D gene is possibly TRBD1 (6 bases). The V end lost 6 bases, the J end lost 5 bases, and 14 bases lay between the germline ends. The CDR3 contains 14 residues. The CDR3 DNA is TGTGCCAGCAGCCAAGACAGGAGGCATCAGCCCCAGCATTTT. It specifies CASSQDRRHQPQHF.

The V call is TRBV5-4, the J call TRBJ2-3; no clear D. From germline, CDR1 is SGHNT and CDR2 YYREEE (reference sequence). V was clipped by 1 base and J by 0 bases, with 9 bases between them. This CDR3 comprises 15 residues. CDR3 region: CASSLRGSSTDTQYF. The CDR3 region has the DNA TGTGCCAGCAGCTTGAGAGGATCTAGCACAGATACGCAGTATTTT.

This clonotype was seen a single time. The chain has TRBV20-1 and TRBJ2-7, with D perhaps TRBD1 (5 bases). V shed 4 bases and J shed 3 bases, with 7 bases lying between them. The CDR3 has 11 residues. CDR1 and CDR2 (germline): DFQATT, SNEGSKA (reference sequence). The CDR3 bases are TGCAGTGCTACGGACATCTACGAGCAGTACTTC. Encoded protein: CSATDIYEQYF.

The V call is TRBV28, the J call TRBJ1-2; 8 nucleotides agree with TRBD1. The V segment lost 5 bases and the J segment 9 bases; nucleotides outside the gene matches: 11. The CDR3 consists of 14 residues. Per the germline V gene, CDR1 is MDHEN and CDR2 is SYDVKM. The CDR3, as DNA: TGTGCCAGCAGTCCCCCTGGACAGGGTTTTAGCTACACCTTC. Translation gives CASSPPGQGFSYTF.

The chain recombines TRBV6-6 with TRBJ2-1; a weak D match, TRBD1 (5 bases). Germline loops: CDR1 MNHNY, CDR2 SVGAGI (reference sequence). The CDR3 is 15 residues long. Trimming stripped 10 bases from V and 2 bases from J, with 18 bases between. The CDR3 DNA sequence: TGTGCCACCCTACGAGGCGAAGGGGCCTACAATGAGCAGTTCTTC. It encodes CATLRGEGAYNEQFF.

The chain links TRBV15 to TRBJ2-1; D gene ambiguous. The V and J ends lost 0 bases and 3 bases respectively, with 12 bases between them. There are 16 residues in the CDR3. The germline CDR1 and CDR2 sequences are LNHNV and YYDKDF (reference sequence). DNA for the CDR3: TGTGCCACCAGCAGAGATTTGTGGGGTTTCTACAATGAGCAGTTCTTC. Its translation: CATSRDLWGFYNEQFF.

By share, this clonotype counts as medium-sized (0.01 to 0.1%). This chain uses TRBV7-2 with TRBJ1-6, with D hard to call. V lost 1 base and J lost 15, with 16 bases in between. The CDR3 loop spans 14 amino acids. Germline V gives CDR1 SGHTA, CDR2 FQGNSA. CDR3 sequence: CASSLVWHVFGLHF. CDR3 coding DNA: TGTGCCAGCAGCTTAGTTTGGCACGTCTTCGGCCTCCACTTT.

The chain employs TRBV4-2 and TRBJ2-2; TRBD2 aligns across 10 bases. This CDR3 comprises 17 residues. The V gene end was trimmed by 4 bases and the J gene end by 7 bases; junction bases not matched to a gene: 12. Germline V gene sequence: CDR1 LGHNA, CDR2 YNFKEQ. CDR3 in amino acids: CASSPVRAGGPGGELFF. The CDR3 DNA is TGTGCCAGCAGCCCCGTGAGAGCGGGGGGGCCCGGCGGGGAGCTGTTTTTT.

The CDR3: CASSELAGELFF. As DNA, the CDR3 is TGCGCCAGCAGTGAGCTTGCCGGGGAGCTGTTTTTT. This chain connects TRBV10-1 to TRBJ2-2; D unclear. This CDR3 has 12 residues. Germline CDR1 is WNHNN and CDR2 is SYGVQD (reference sequence). V lost 2 bases and J lost 6, with 4 bases in between.

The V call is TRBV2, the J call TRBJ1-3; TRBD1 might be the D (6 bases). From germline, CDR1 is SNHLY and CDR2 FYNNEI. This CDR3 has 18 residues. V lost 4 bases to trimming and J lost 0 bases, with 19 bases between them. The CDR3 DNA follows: TGTGCCAGCAGTGTCACCGCTGGGGGGCGACCCTCTGGAAACACCATATATTTT. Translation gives CASSVTAGGRPSGNTIYF.

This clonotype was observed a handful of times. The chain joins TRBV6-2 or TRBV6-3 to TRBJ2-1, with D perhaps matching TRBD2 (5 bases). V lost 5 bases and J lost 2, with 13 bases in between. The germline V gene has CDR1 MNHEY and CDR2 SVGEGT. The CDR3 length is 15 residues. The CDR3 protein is CASSNPDGTYNEQFF. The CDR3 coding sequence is TGTGCCAGCAGTAACCCGGACGGGACCTACAATGAGCAGTTCTTC.

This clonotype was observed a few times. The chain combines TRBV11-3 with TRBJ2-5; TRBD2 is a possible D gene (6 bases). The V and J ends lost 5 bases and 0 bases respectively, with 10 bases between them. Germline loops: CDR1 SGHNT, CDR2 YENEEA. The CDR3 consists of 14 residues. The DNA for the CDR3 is TGTGCCAGCAGCCCCGGGGGAGACCAAGAGACCCAGTACTTC. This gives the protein CASSPGGDQETQYF. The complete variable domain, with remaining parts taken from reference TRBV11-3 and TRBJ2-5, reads EAGVVQSPRYKIIEKKQPVAFWCNPISGHNTLYWYLQNLGQGPELLIRYENEEAVDDSQLPKDRFSAERLKGVDSTLKIQPAELGDSAVYLCASSPGGDQETQYFGPGTRLLVL.

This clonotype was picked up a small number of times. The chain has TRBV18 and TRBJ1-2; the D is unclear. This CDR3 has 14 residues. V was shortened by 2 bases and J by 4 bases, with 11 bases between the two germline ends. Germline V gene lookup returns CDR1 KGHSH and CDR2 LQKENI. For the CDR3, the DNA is TGTGCCAGCTCACCAGGGTTTCGGGGCTATGGCTACACCTTC. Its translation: CASSPGFRGYGYTF.

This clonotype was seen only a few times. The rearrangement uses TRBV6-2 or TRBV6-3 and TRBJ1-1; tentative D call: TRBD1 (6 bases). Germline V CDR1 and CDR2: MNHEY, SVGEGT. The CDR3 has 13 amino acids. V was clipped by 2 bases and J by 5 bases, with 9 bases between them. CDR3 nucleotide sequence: TGTGCCAGCAGTTACCAGGGGTTGACTGAAGCTTTCTTT. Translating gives CASSYQGLTEAFF.

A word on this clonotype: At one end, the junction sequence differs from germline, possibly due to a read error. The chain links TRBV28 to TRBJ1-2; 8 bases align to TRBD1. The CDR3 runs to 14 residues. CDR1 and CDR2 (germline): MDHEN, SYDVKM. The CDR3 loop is CASSLTGTGYGCTF. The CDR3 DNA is TGTGCCAGCAGCCTTACCGGGACAGGCTATGGCTGCACCTTC.

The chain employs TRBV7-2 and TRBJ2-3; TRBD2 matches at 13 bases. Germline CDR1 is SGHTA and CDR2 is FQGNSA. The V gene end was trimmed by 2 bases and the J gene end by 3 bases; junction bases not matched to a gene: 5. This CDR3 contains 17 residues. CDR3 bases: TGTGCCAGCAGCTTAACAGGGGGACTAGCGGGGACAGATACGCAGTATTTT. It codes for CASSLTGGLAGTDTQYF.

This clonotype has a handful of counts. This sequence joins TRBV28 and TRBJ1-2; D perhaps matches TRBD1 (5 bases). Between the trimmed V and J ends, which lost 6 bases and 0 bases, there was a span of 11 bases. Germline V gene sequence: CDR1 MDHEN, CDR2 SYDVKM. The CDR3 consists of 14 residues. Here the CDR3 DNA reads TGTGCCAGCAGCCCTCAGGGTCCTAACTATGGCTACACCTTC. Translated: CASSPQGPNYGYTF.

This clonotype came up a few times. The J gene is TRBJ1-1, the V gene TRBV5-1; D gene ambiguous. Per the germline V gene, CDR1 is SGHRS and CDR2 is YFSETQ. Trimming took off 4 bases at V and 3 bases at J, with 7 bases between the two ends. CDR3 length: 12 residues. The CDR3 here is CASSPQDTEAFF. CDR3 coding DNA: TGCGCCAGCAGCCCGCAGGACACTGAAGCTTTCTTT.

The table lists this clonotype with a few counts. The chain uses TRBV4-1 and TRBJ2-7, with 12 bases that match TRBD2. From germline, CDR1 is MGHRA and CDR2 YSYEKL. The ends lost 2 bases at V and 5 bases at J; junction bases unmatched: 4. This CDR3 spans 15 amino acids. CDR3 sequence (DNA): TGCGCCAGCAGCCAACTAGCGGGGGGGCCCCACGAGCAGTACTTC. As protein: CASSQLAGGPHEQYF.

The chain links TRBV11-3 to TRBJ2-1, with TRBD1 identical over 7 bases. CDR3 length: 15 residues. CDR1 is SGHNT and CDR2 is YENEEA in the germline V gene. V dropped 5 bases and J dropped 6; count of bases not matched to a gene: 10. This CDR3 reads CASSEGQGVRNEQFF. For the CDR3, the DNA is TGTGCCAGCAGCGAAGGCCAGGGGGTTCGCAATGAGCAGTTCTTC. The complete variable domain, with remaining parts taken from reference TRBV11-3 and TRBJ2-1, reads EAGVVQSPRYKIIEKKQPVAFWCNPISGHNTLYWYLQNLGQGPELLIRYENEEAVDDSQLPKDRFSAERLKGVDSTLKIQPAELGDSAVYLCASSEGQGVRNEQFFGPGTRLTVL.

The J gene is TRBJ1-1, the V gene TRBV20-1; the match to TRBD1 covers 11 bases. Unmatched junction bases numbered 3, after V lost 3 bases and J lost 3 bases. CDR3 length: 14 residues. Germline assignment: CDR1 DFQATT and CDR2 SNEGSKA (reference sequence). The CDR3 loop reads CSARGDRGYTEAFF. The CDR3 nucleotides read TGCAGTGCTAGGGGGGACAGGGGGTACACTGAAGCTTTCTTT.

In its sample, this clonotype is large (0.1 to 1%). In DNA form, the CDR3 reads TGTGCCAGCAGCTCCCCGTTTTCGCCTTACTATGGCTACACCTTC. It encodes CASSSPFSPYYGYTF. The V and J genes are TRBV28 and TRBJ1-2; no firm D call. The ends were cut back, 6 bases at V and 3 bases at J, with 17 bases in the middle. Germline V gene lookup returns CDR1 MDHEN and CDR2 SYDVKM. There are 15 residues in the CDR3.

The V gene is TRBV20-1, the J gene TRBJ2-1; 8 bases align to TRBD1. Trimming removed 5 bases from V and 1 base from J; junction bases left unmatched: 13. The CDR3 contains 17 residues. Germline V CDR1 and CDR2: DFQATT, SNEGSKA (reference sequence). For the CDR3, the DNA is TGCAGTGCTCCAGGGGGCCCTCTCAGTATTTCCTACAATGAGCAGTTCTTC. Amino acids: CSAPGGPLSISYNEQFF.

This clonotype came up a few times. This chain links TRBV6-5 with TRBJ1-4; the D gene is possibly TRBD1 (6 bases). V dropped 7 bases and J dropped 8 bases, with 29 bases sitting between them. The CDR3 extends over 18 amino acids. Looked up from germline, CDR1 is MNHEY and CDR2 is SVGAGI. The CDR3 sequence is CASKPGQLRGWSGEKLFF. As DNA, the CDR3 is TGTGCCAGCAAACCCGGACAGCTGAGAGGTTGGAGCGGCGAAAAACTGTTTTTT.

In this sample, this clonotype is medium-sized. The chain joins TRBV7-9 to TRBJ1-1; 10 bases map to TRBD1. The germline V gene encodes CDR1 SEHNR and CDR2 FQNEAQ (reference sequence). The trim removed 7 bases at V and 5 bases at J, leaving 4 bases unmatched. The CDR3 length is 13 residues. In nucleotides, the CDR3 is TGTGCCAGCACGGGACAGGGGTTAACTGAAGCTTTCTTT. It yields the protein CASTGQGLTEAFF.

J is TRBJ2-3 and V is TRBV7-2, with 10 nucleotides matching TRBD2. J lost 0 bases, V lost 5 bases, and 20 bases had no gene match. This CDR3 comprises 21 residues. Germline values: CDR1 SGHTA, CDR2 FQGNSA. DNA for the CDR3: TGTGCCAGCAGCCCACGAGGGGGGTTACTAGCGGGGCGCTCTAGCACAGATACGCAGTATTTT. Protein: CASSPRGGLLAGRSSTDTQYF.

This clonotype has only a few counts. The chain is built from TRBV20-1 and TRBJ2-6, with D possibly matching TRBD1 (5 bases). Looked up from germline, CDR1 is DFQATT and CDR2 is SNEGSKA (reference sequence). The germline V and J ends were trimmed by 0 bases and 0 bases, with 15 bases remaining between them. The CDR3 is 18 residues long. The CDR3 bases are TGCAGTGCTAGAGATCCGTCAGGGCGAAGCTCTGGGGCCAACGTCCTGACTTTC. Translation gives CSARDPSGRSSGANVLTF.

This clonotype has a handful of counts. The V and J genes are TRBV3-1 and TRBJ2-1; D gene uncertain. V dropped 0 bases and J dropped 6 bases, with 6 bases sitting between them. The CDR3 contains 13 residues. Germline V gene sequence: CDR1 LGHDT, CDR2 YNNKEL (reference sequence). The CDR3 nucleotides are TGTGCCAGCAGCCAAGATGGGTCCAATGAGCAGTTCTTC. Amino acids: CASSQDGSNEQFF.